The 21 T cell receptor beta chains below come from one sample, sequenced in a study of response to subunit inactivated influenza vaccine. MiXCR was run by TCRdb on the RT-PCR reads, yielding one entry per CDR3 protein. The data hold 600,000 to 850,000 distinct CDR3 sequences, with 13% to 15% observed a single time. Here the sequenced sample was PBMCs from blood, taken 14 to 15 days before vaccination. The receptor source for this set is a man aged 45-65 years who received an inactivated influenza vaccine.

This clonotype came up a few times. The chain combines TRBV10-3 with TRBJ2-3; 8 nucleotides match TRBD1. V was clipped by 7 bases and J by 5 bases; unmatched bases: 8. Germline V gene sequence: CDR1 ENHRY, CDR2 SYGVKD. CDR3 size: 14 residues. CDR3 protein: CAITRDRKGDTQYF. The CDR3 DNA reads as TGTGCCATCACCCGGGACAGGAAGGGAGATACGCAGTATTTT.

This clonotype was found a few times. The CDR3 protein is CASSRNPSASYNEQFF. As DNA, the CDR3 is TGTGCCAGCAGCCGAAATCCTAGCGCCTCCTACAATGAGCAGTTCTTC. This sequence joins TRBV7-6 and TRBJ2-1, with TRBD2 as a possible D gene (6 bases). With 5 bases removed from V and 0 bases from J, the gap between germline ends came to 14 bases. The length of the CDR3 is 16 residues. The germline V gene encodes CDR1 SGHVS and CDR2 FNYEAQ.

V usage is TRBV29-1 and J usage is TRBJ2-7; no definite D call. V gave up 2 bases and J gave up 2 bases, with 7 bases separating them. The CDR3 runs to 12 residues. In germline, CDR1 is SQVTM, CDR2 ANQGSEA. CDR3 loop: CSVEPSAYEQYF. The CDR3 DNA reads as TGCAGCGTTGAACCCTCAGCCTACGAGCAGTACTTC.

This clonotype was counted only a few times. V gene TRBV20-1 combines with J gene TRBJ1-2; D is ambiguous. Germline values: CDR1 DFQATT, CDR2 SNEGSKA (reference sequence). The CDR3 length is 9 residues. Deletions cut 4 bases from V and 7 bases from J, with 4 bases between. CDR3 protein: CSAMAGYTF. CDR3 DNA sequence: TGCAGTGCTATGGCTGGCTACACCTTC.

The chain is built from TRBV29-1 and TRBJ1-2; D is unclear. CDR1 and CDR2 from the germline V gene are SQVTM and ANQGSEA. This CDR3 spans 9 amino acids. The V gene lost 4 bases and the J gene lost 7 bases, with 4 bases spanning the gap. The CDR3: CSVGGGYTF. As DNA, the CDR3 is TGCAGCGTTGGGGGTGGCTACACCTTC.

This clonotype occurred a few times. The chain uses TRBV2 and TRBJ2-5, with D perhaps matching TRBD2 (6 bases). V lost 9 bases, J lost 1 base, and 12 bases lay in between. Looked up from germline, CDR1 is SNHLY and CDR2 is FYNNEI. The CDR3 length is 13 residues. DNA of the CDR3: TGTGCCAGAGGGACTCGGCGCCAAGAGACCCAGTACTTC. As protein: CARGTRRQETQYF. Full variable domain (rest looked up from reference TRBV2 and TRBJ2-5): EPEVTQTPSHQVTQMGQEVILRCVPISNHLYFYWYRQILGQKVEFLVSFYNNEISEKSEIFDDQFSVERPDGSNFTLKIRSTKLEDSAMYFCARGTRRQETQYFGPGTRLLVL.

The chain employs TRBV19 and TRBJ2-1; 7 bases agree with TRBD2. Germline V gene lookup returns CDR1 LNHDA and CDR2 SQIVND (reference sequence). V shed 6 bases, J shed 6 bases, and the junction held 14 bases outside the gene matches. This CDR3 has 16 amino acids. This CDR3 reads CASRKVLGQRGNEQFF. The CDR3 DNA reads TGTGCCAGTAGGAAGGTTTTGGGTCAGCGGGGCAATGAGCAGTTCTTC.

This clonotype appeared a single time. The rearrangement uses TRBV20-1 and TRBJ1-1; D gene unclear. The CDR3 runs to 13 residues. Per germline, CDR1 DFQATT and CDR2 SNEGSKA (reference sequence). V lost 6 bases, J lost 1 base, and 12 bases lay in between. The CDR3 DNA sequence: TGCAGTGCAGACCTGGGAGCGAACACTGAAGCTTTCTTT. Translation gives CSADLGANTEAFF.

V gene TRBV29-1 combines with J gene TRBJ2-7, with D hard to call. V lost 3 bases and J 2 bases, leaving 20 bases between the germline ends. CDR1 SQVTM and CDR2 ANQGSEA come from the germline V gene. There are 16 residues in the CDR3. Here the CDR3 reads CSVDGVSQILPYEQYF. In DNA, the CDR3 is TGCAGCGTTGATGGGGTCTCCCAAATTTTACCCTACGAGCAGTACTTC.

As DNA, the CDR3 is TGTGCCAGCACCCTACGCTGGGAGGGTTCCTACAATGAGCAGTTCTTC. It codes for CASTLRWEGSYNEQFF. This chain joins TRBV27 and TRBJ2-1; TRBD2 agrees at 7 bases. Germline V gene sequence: CDR1 MNHEY, CDR2 SMNVEV (reference sequence). This CDR3 is 16 amino acids long. The V segment lost 7 bases and the J segment 1 base; nucleotides outside the gene matches: 10.

V usage is TRBV9 and J usage is TRBJ2-2; 11 bases are a match to TRBD1. The junction had 4 bases not matched to a gene; V was cut back by 4 bases and J by 2 bases. The germline CDR1 and CDR2 sequences are SGDLS and YYNGEE. This CDR3 comprises 16 residues. The CDR3 coding sequence is TGTGCCAGCAGCATTGGGACAGGGGGTAACACCGGGGAGCTGTTTTTT. Translated: CASSIGTGGNTGELFF. Based on the CDR3 plus reference TRBV9 and TRBJ2-2, the full variable domain is DSGVTQTPKHLITATGQRVTLRCSPRSGDLSVYWYQQSLDQGLQFLIQYYNGEERAKGNILERFSAQQFPDLHSELNLSSLELGDSALYFCASSIGTGGNTGELFFGEGSRLTVL.

The sample holds a few counts of this clonotype. This chain uses TRBV7-9 with TRBJ2-3; 11 bases align to TRBD1. Trimming cost V 2 bases and J 4 bases; bases outside gene matches: 5. Germline assignment: CDR1 SEHNR and CDR2 FQNEAQ (reference sequence). This CDR3 is 16 amino acids long. The CDR3: CASSLRRTGGPDTQYF. In DNA form, the CDR3 reads TGTGCCAGCAGCTTAAGGCGGACAGGGGGCCCAGATACGCAGTATTTT.

This clonotype showed up just a few times. The chain recombines TRBV7-3 with TRBJ2-3, with TRBD2 matching 10 bases. CDR3 length: 16 amino acids. Germline V gene lookup returns CDR1 SGHTA and CDR2 FQGTGA. The junction had 12 bases not matched to a gene; V was cut back by 6 bases and J by 6 bases. CDR3 nucleotide sequence: TGTGCCAGCAGAAGGGGTGGGCTAGCGGGAGCGGATACGCAGTATTTT. Translated: CASRRGGLAGADTQYF.

Ten or more counts support this clonotype. The V and J genes are TRBV18 and TRBJ2-5, with 12 nucleotides matching TRBD2. CDR1 is KGHSH, CDR2 LQKENI, per germline. The CDR3 has 17 amino acids. With 6 bases clipped from V and 3 bases from J, the junction kept 11 bases outside the gene matches. CDR3 amino acids: CASSPRRTSGAEETQYF. CDR3 coding DNA: TGTGCCAGCTCGCCAAGGAGGACTAGCGGGGCGGAAGAGACCCAGTACTTC. Using reference TRBV18 and TRBJ2-5 for the parts outside the CDR3, the full variable domain is NAGVMQNPRHLVRRRGQEARLRCSPMKGHSHVYWYRQLPEEGLKFMVYLQKENIIDESGMPKERFSAEFPKEGPSILRIQQVVRGDSAAYFCASSPRRTSGAEETQYFGPGTRLLVL.

The chain carries TRBV6-5 and TRBJ1-6, with a possible D match to TRBD1 (5 bases). V gave up 0 bases and J gave up 13 bases, with 16 bases separating them. This CDR3 spans 15 amino acids. Germline loops: CDR1 MNHEY, CDR2 SVGAGI. CDR3 sequence reads: CASSYSTQGRDPLHF. The CDR3 DNA reads as TGTGCCAGCAGTTACTCGACTCAGGGAAGGGATCCCCTCCACTTT.

This clonotype was seen many times. This rearrangement joins TRBV20-1 to TRBJ2-1; possibly TRBD1 or TRBD2 for D (6 bases each). This CDR3 comprises 15 residues. V was trimmed by 6 bases and J by 8 bases, leaving 23 bases between them. Germline CDR1 DFQATT, CDR2 SNEGSKA (reference sequence). The CDR3 DNA reads as TGCAGTGCAGTGGGGGGCACTTGGAGTATCGATGAGCAGTTCTTC. It codes for CSAVGGTWSIDEQFF.

This clonotype was observed many times. This rearrangement joins TRBV29-1 to TRBJ1-1, with D possibly being TRBD1 (5 bases). CDR1 is SQVTM and CDR2 is ANQGSEA in the germline V gene. The length of the CDR3 is 12 residues. Trimming took 7 bases from V and 6 from J, leaving 15 bases between them. The CDR3 is CSAEGWGSEAFF. CDR3 coding DNA: TGCAGCGCGGAGGGCTGGGGCTCTGAAGCTTTCTTT.

This clonotype has just a few counts. The CDR3 loop reads CSAITGWNGYTF. In DNA form, the CDR3 reads TGCAGTGCTATTACAGGGTGGAACGGCTACACCTTC. This rearrangement joins TRBV20-1 to TRBJ1-2; maybe TRBD1 (6 bases). With 4 bases removed from V and 8 bases from J, the gap between germline ends came to 14 bases. CDR3 length: 12 amino acids. The V gene's germline CDR1 is DFQATT and CDR2 SNEGSKA (reference sequence).

The chain has TRBV7-8 and TRBJ2-7; D uncertain. This CDR3 contains 12 residues. Trimming took 5 bases from V and 5 from J, leaving 10 bases between them. From germline, CDR1 is SGHVS and CDR2 FQNEAQ. CDR3 bases: TGTGCCAGCAGCCCCAGGATTGACGAGCAGTACTTC. This codes for CASSPRIDEQYF.

This clonotype was detected a few times. The CDR3 nucleotides are TGTGCCAGCAGCTATCGACTAGCGGGAGGGCCAGATACGCAGTATTTT. Translation: CASSYRLAGGPDTQYF. The rearrangement joins TRBV7-2 to TRBJ2-3; TRBD2 agrees at 14 bases. The trim removed 4 bases at V and 4 bases at J, leaving 4 bases unmatched. This CDR3 has 16 residues. Looked up from germline, CDR1 is SGHTA and CDR2 is FQGNSA.

The chain is built from TRBV2 and TRBJ2-2; D call uncertain. CDR1 is SNHLY, CDR2 FYNNEI, per germline. This CDR3 region has 15 residues. The V end lost 5 bases, the J end lost 1 base, and 11 bases lay between the germline ends. DNA of the CDR3: TGTGCCAGCAGTAGTATTCGGCAGAACACCGGGGAGCTGTTTTTT. As protein: CASSSIRQNTGELFF.